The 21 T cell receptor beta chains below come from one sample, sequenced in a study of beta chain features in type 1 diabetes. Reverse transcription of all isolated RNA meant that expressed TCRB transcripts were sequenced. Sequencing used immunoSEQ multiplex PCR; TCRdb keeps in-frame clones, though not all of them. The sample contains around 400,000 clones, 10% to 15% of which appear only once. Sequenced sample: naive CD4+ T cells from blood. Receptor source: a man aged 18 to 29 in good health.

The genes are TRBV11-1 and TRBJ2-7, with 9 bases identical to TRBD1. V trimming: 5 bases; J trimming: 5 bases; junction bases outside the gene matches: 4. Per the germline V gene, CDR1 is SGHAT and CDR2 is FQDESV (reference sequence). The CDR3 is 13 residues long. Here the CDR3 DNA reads TGTGCCAGCAGCCCGACAGGGGGACACGAGCAGTACTTC. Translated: CASSPTGGHEQYF.

The CDR3, as DNA: TGTGCCAGCAGCCCCGGACTGCTTCGCACAGATACGCAGTATTTT. Translating it yields CASSPGLLRTDTQYF. The chain couples TRBV7-6 to TRBJ2-3; TRBD2 is a possible D gene (5 bases). V was shortened by 5 bases and J by 1 base, with 13 bases between the two germline ends. The CDR3 length is 15 residues. CDR1 SGHVS and CDR2 FNYEAQ come from the germline V gene.

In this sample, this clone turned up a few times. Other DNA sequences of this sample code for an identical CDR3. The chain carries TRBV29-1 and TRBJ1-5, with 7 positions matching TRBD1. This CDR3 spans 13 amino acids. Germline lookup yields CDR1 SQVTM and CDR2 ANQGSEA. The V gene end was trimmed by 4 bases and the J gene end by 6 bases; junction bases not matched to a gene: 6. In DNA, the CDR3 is TGCAGCGTTGGCGACAGGGCTGGTCAGCCCCAGCATTTT. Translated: CSVGDRAGQPQHF.

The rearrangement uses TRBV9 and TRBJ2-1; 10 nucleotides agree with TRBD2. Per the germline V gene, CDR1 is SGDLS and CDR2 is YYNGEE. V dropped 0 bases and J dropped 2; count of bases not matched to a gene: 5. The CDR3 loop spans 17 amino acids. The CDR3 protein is CASSVGGSGRTYNEQFF. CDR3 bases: TGTGCCAGCAGCGTAGGGGGTAGCGGGAGGACCTACAATGAGCAGTTCTTC.

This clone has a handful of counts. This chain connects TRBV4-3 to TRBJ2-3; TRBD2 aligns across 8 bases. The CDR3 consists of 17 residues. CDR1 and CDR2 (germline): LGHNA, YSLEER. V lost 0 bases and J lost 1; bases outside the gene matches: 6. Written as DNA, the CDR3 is TGCGCCAGCAGCCAAGACGGGAGGGGCACCCGCACAGATACGCAGTATTTT. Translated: CASSQDGRGTRTDTQYF.

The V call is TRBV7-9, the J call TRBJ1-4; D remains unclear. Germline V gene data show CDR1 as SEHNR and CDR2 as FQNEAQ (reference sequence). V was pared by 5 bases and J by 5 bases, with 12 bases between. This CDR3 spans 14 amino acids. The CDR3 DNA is TGTGCCAGCAGCCCCGTGCGAGGGAATGAAAAACTGTTTTTT. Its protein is CASSPVRGNEKLFF. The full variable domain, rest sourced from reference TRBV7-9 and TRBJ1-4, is DTGVSQNPRHKITKRGQNVTFRCDPISEHNRLYWYRQTLGQGPEFLTYFQNEAQLEKSRLLSDRFSAERPKGSFSTLEIQRTEQGDSAMYLCASSPVRGNEKLFFGSGTQLSVL.

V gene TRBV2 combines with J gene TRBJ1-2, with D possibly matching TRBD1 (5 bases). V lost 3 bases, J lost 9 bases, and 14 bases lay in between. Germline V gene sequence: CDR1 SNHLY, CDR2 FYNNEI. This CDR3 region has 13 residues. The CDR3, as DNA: TGTGCCAGCAGTGAGGGGCAGAAGGGCCGCTACACCTTC. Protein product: CASSEGQKGRYTF.

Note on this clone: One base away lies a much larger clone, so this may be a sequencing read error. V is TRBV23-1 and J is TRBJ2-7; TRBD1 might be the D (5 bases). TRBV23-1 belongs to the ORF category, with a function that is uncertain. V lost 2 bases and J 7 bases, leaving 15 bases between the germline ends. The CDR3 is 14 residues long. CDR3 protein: CASSQSREIWEQYF. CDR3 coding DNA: TGCGCCAGCAGTCAAAGCAGGGAAATCTGGGAGCAGTACTTC.

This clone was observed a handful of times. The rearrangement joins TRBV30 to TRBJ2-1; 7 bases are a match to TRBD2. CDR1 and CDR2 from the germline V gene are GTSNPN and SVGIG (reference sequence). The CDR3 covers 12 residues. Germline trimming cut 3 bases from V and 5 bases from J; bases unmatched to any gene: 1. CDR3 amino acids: CAWRTSHNEQFF. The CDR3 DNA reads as TGTGCCTGGAGGACTAGCCACAATGAGCAGTTCTTC.

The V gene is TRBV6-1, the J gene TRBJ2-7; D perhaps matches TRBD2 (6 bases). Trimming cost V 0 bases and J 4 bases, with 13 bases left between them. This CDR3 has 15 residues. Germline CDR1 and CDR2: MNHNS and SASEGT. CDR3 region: CASSEAWVGRYEQYF. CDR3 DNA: TGTGCCAGCAGTGAAGCGTGGGTAGGGAGGTACGAGCAGTACTTC.

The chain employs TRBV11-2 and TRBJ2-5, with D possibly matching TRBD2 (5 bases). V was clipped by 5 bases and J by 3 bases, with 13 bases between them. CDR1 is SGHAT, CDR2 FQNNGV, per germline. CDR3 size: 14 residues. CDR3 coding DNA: TGTGCCAGCAGCCCCCCACCGCGGGAAGAGACCCAGTACTTC. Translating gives CASSPPPREETQYF.

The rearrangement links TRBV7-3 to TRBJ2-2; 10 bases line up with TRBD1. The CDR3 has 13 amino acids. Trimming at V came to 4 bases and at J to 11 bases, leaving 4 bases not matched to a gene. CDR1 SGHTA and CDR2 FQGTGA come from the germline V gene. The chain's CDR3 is CASSSRDRGELFF. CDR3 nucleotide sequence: TGTGCCAGCAGCTCACGGGACAGGGGCGAGCTGTTTTTT.

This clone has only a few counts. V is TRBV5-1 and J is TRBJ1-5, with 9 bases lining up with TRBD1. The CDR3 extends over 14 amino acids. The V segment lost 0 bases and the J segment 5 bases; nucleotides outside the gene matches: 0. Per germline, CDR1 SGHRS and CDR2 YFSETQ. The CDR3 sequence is CASSLGQGDQPQHF. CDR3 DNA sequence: TGCGCCAGCAGCTTGGGACAGGGGGATCAGCCCCAGCATTTT.

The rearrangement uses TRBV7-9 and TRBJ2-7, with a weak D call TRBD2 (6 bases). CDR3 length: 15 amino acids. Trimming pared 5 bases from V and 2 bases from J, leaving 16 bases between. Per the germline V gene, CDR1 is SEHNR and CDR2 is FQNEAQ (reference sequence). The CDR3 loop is CASSPRLGTPYEQYF. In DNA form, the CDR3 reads TGTGCCAGCAGCCCTCGACTAGGCACTCCCTACGAGCAGTACTTC.

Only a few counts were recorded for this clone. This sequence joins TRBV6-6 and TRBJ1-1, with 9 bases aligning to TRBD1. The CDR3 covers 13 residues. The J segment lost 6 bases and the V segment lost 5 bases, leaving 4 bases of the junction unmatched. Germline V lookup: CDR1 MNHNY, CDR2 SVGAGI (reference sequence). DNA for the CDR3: TGTGCCAGCAGTAGGGACAGGGACGCTGAAGCTTTCTTT. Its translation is CASSRDRDAEAFF.

CDR3 nucleotide sequence: TGTGCCAGCAGCCGGTCGTCGCGGGACTATGGCTACACCTTC. This encodes CASSRSSRDYGYTF. The genes are TRBV11-1 and TRBJ1-2; D gene unclear. The CDR3 totals 14 residues. Germline CDR1 and CDR2: SGHAT and FQDESV (reference sequence). Trimming left V 5 bases short and J 3 bases short, with 13 bases between.

CDR3 sequence: CASSVAGRGYTGELFF. The CDR3 DNA reads TGTGCCAGCAGCGTAGCAGGGAGGGGGTACACCGGGGAGCTGTTTTTT. The chain employs TRBV9 and TRBJ2-2, with a weak D call TRBD2 (7 bases). This CDR3 spans 16 amino acids. V lost 0 bases to trimming and J lost 3 bases, with 12 bases between them. Per the germline V gene, CDR1 is SGDLS and CDR2 is YYNGEE.

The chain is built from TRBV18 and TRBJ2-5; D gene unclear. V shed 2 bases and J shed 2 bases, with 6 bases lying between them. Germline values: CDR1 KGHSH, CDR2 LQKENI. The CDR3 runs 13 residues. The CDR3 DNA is TGTGCCAGCTCACCAGCCACACAAGAGACCCAGTACTTC. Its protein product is CASSPATQETQYF.

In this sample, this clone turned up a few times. The CDR3 DNA sequence: TGTGCCAGCAGGAAAACTAGCGGGAGTGGATATTTGACAGATACGCAGTATTTT. It specifies CASRKTSGSGYLTDTQYF. The V and J genes are TRBV27 and TRBJ2-3; TRBD2 aligns across 11 bases. The V gene's germline CDR1 is MNHEY and CDR2 SMNVEV (reference sequence). V shed 6 bases and J 3 bases; nucleotides not matched to a gene: 14. CDR3 length equals 18 residues.

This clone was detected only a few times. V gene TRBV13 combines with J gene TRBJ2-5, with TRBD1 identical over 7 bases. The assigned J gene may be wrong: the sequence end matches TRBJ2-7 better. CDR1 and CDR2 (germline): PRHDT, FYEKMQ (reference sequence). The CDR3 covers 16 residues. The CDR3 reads CASSSPFSGQSYEQYF. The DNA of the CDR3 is TGTGCCAGCAGCTCACCGTTCTCGGGACAGTCCTACGAGCAGTACTTC.

CDR3 residues: CASSLRQYTEAFF. The CDR3, as DNA: TGTGCCAGCAGTCTTCGACAGTACACTGAAGCTTTCTTT. J is TRBJ1-1 and V is TRBV6-6, with D perhaps TRBD1 (5 bases). Trimming left V 5 bases short and J 3 bases short, with 10 bases between. This CDR3 contains 13 residues. CDR1 MNHNY and CDR2 SVGAGI come from the germline V gene (reference sequence).